The rows below give T cell receptor beta chains drawn from one sample of a study of T cell changes during pregnancy in multiple sclerosis. Profiled with immunoSEQ multiplex PCR; TCRdb holds only in-frame clones, not every one. The profile shows tens of thousands of clones, 92% of them singletons. This material consisted of peripheral blood, taken after pregnancy. The receptors were gathered from a female donor with multiple sclerosis, enrolled in a pregnancy study. The CDR3 runs from the conserved cysteine through the conserved F or W. Fields, in order: V gene, J gene, CDR3 protein.

V gene: TRBV30; J gene: TRBJ1-1; CDR3 protein: CAWSKTGFDYTEAFF
V gene: TRBV10-1; J gene: TRBJ2-5; CDR3 protein: CASSGLTSAQETQYF
V gene: TRBV2; J gene: TRBJ2-7; CDR3 protein: CASKAFYEQYF
V gene: TRBV2; J gene: TRBJ2-3; CDR3 protein: CASSVITSGSLSDTQYF
V gene: TRBV4-3; J gene: TRBJ2-7; CDR3 protein: CASSQDGLTYEQYF
V gene: TRBV19; J gene: TRBJ1-1; CDR3 protein: CASSIRQPEAFF
V gene: TRBV29-1; J gene: TRBJ1-5; CDR3 protein: CSVGTRDRPQHF
V gene: TRBV6-5; J gene: TRBJ1-2; CDR3 protein: CASSYSTNTVDGYTF
V gene: TRBV10-3; J gene: TRBJ2-5; CDR3 protein: CAIREGLAGFAETQYF
V gene: TRBV6-1; J gene: TRBJ2-4; CDR3 protein: CASSAKSGSLRNIQYF
V gene: TRBV19; J gene: TRBJ2-7; CDR3 protein: CASGGAVNEQYF
V gene: TRBV7-3; J gene: TRBJ2-5; CDR3 protein: CASSLPNQETQYF
V gene: TRBV6-5; J gene: TRBJ1-1; CDR3 protein: CASSQQGGAAEF
V gene: TRBV7-7; J gene: TRBJ2-1; CDR3 protein: CASSEEAYNEQFF
V gene: TRBV7-9; J gene: TRBJ1-1; CDR3 protein: CASSLEGQPRTEAFF
V gene: TRBV4-3; J gene: TRBJ2-1; CDR3 protein: CASSQDVPGQGLYEQFF
V gene: TRBV10-2; J gene: TRBJ2-3; CDR3 protein: CASRGASTDTQYF
V gene: TRBV6-5; J gene: TRBJ1-1; CDR3 protein: CASSYGGTREGTEAFF
V gene: TRBV5-1; J gene: TRBJ2-7; CDR3 protein: CASTLAGGRYEQYF
V gene: TRBV27; J gene: TRBJ1-5; CDR3 protein: CASGPGGTGNQPQHF
V gene: TRBV12-5; J gene: TRBJ2-6; CDR3 protein: CASALRLAGNSGANVLTF
V gene: TRBV28; J gene: TRBJ1-1; CDR3 protein: CASSFFGGFLGTEAFF
V gene: TRBV7-2; J gene: TRBJ1-5; CDR3 protein: CASSTRTGGYQPQHF
V gene: TRBV5-4; J gene: TRBJ2-3; CDR3 protein: CASSLQNGNTDTQYF
V gene: TRBV5-1; J gene: TRBJ1-2; CDR3 protein: CASSIGQGAYGYTF
V gene: TRBV30; J gene: TRBJ1-3; CDR3 protein: CAWSGQAQGTLDF
V gene: TRBV6-6; J gene: TRBJ1-4; CDR3 protein: CASRPDRVTNEKLFF
V gene: TRBV7-3; J gene: TRBJ2-5; CDR3 protein: CASSLQDQETQYF
V gene: TRBV10-3; J gene: TRBJ2-5; CDR3 protein: CAISPGQGLGRETQYF
V gene: TRBV10-3; J gene: TRBJ1-5; CDR3 protein: CAISESRNSNQPQHF
V gene: TRBV15; J gene: TRBJ1-5; CDR3 protein: CATSREGGAVKFGNQPQHF
V gene: TRBV7-9; J gene: TRBJ1-1; CDR3 protein: CASSYPGQGATEAFF
V gene: TRBV30; J gene: TRBJ1-2; CDR3 protein: CAWSLTGGYGYTF
V gene: TRBV5-1; J gene: TRBJ2-3; CDR3 protein: CASSLSGGSTDTQYF
V gene: TRBV6-5; J gene: TRBJ1-2; CDR3 protein: CASSYSSAGRYGYTF
V gene: TRBV27; J gene: TRBJ2-7; CDR3 protein: CASSHPSDRVGEQYF
V gene: TRBV5-1; J gene: TRBJ2-7; CDR3 protein: CASSLGQGFDEQYF
V gene: TRBV4-1; J gene: TRBJ1-1; CDR3 protein: CASSQDMGLPKAFF
V gene: TRBV2; J gene: TRBJ2-3; CDR3 protein: CASNPGGSVDTQYF
V gene: TRBV6-1; J gene: TRBJ2-4; CDR3 protein: CATPTAEAAKNIQYF
V gene: TRBV27; J gene: TRBJ2-1; CDR3 protein: CASARDRGSYNEQFF
V gene: TRBV5-1; J gene: TRBJ1-3; CDR3 protein: CASSLAGHFSGNTIYF
V gene: TRBV7-8; J gene: TRBJ2-3; CDR3 protein: CASSLVSRGGLDTQYF
V gene: TRBV19; J gene: TRBJ2-7; CDR3 protein: CASSIELAGAAHEQYF
V gene: TRBV4-1; J gene: TRBJ2-5; CDR3 protein: CASSQEGISASNGGETQYF
V gene: TRBV5-4; J gene: TRBJ1-2; CDR3 protein: CASSRQTDRVRGYTF
V gene: TRBV9; J gene: TRBJ1-1; CDR3 protein: CASSVGGGGGTEAFF
V gene: TRBV9; J gene: TRBJ1-2; CDR3 protein: CASSRQGGRQEGYTF
V gene: TRBV5-1; J gene: TRBJ2-2; CDR3 protein: CASSQLATGELFF
V gene: TRBV7-2; J gene: TRBJ2-5; CDR3 protein: CASSPHSGQETQYF
V gene: TRBV2; J gene: TRBJ1-1; CDR3 protein: CASSGRGIGETTANTEAFF
V gene: TRBV5-5; J gene: TRBJ2-7; CDR3 protein: CASSLAGQGPYEQYF
V gene: TRBV5-1; J gene: TRBJ2-1; CDR3 protein: CASSLSRTGATYNEQFF
V gene: TRBV11-1; J gene: TRBJ2-5; CDR3 protein: CASSLNRVETQYF
V gene: TRBV27; J gene: TRBJ2-5; CDR3 protein: CASSSLSGDAKETQYF
V gene: TRBV30; J gene: TRBJ2-2; CDR3 protein: CAWSRIHTGELFF
V gene: TRBV13; J gene: TRBJ1-1; CDR3 protein: CASRVGNTEAFF
V gene: TRBV2; J gene: TRBJ2-6; CDR3 protein: CASDTDSGANVLTF